This T cell receptor beta chain was recorded in a study of OX40 agonist ivuxolimab in advanced cancers. Study information: While on treatment, patients had intravenous ivuxolimab at 0.01 to 10 mg/kg every 2 weeks. Study-wide findings and caveats: Clonal expansion from baseline to week 6 occurred in both CD4+ and CD8+ T cells.

Remarks on this clone: Its target is unknown.

Sequencing used immunoSEQ multiplex PCR; TCRdb keeps in-frame clones, though not all of them. Here the sample spans 22,000 or so clones, 85% to 90% being singletons. The CDR3 has 13 residues. Germline values: CDR1 SGHTA, CDR2 FQGTGA. V was trimmed by 5 bases and J by 1 base, leaving 8 bases between them. The sequence derives from an adult with an advanced solid tumor such as melanoma, head and neck, liver or kidney cancer. V usage is TRBV7-3 and J usage is TRBJ1-1; the D is unclear. Sequenced here: CD4+ or CD8+ T cells sorted from blood, sampled in a trial of the OX40 agonist ivuxolimab. CDR3 DNA: TGTGCCAGCAGCCTCCCGGGGAACACTGAAGCTTTCTTT. Residues: CASSLPGNTEAFF.